The clone carrying this TCR beta chain was counted ten times or more. As yet, its antigen is unknown. Template material for TCR beta VDJ and CDR3 profiling consisted of genomic DNA. TCRdb reprocessed the reads with MiXCR, giving one entry per CDR3 protein. The data hold 150,000 to 200,000 distinct CDR3 sequences, with 55% to 70% observed a single time. Per germline, CDR1 MNHEY and CDR2 SMNVEV (reference sequence). The V end was cut by 0 bases, the J end by 0 bases, with 17 bases between. This CDR3 region has 19 residues. This specimen comes from a study of CD8+CD57+ T cells in acquired aplastic anemia. Across the whole study: Sorting CD4+ and CD8+ cells gave DNA averaging around 3 ug. Overall study findings and caveats: Patients had twenty-nine CD8+ CDR3 sequences in common with controls (the shared set).

V usage is TRBV27 and J usage is TRBJ2-2; no definite D call. Sequenced sample: sorted CD4+, CD8+, or CD8+CD57+ T cells (not recorded which) from PBMCs. This TCR derives from a human donor with severe aplastic anemia or a healthy control (not recorded which). The chain's CDR3 is CASSLSHVSALPNTGELFF. The DNA of the CDR3 is TGTGCCAGCAGTTTATCTCATGTTTCGGCACTACCGAACACCGGGGAGCTGTTTTTT.